This T cell receptor beta chain was profiled in a study of blood T cell repertoires in COVID-19. Sequencing was performed with immunoSEQ multiplex PCR; in TCRdb, only in-frame clones are kept and a portion is missing. The data hold 200,000 to 250,000 clones, with about 88% observed a single time. The CDR3 covers 16 residues. CDR1 SGDLS and CDR2 YYNGEE come from the germline V gene. V lost 0 bases to trimming and J lost 2 bases, with 12 bases between them. The chain joins TRBV9 to TRBJ2-1; a possible D gene is TRBD2 (7 bases). Sequenced: peripheral blood. The clonotype comes from a woman aged 55-69 years with acute or convalescent COVID-19. CDR3 nucleotide sequence: TGTGCCAGCAGCGTAGCTCGGGGGGCAGCCTACAATGAGCAGTTCTTC. Translation: CASSVARGAAYNEQFF.